What follows is one T cell receptor (beta chain) and its context. Its antigen is unknown. This sample was taken from a study of blood T cells in healthy people across ages. Study in general: Through template switching, about one barcoded beta molecule was captured per two T cells, as measured in model experiments. Study conclusions and caveats: In the absence of known donor CMV status, changes in expanded clonotypes were possibly confounded. Higher diversity and more naive CD4+ cells were features of long-lived donors, compared to aged donors.

The CDR3 is 15 residues long. With V trimmed by 6 bases and J by 0 bases, 8 bases remained unmatched. Looked up from germline, CDR1 is DFQATT and CDR2 is SNEGSKA (reference sequence). A J-beta primer mix and a sample-barcoded 5' primer were used in a second PCR of about 7 to 12 cycles. TCRdb ran MiXCR on the 5' RACE reads and lists one entry per CDR3 protein. The sample has 1.5 million to 2 million distinct CDR3 sequences; roughly 28% are singletons. Sequenced material: blood. This sequence was found in a woman aged 25-40 years in good health. The chain uses TRBV20-1 and TRBJ2-1; TRBD2 aligns across 7 bases. CDR3 nucleotide sequence: TGCAGTGCCCGGCCCCAGCGGGGCTCCTACAATGAGCAGTTCTTC. The encoded protein is CSARPQRGSYNEQFF.